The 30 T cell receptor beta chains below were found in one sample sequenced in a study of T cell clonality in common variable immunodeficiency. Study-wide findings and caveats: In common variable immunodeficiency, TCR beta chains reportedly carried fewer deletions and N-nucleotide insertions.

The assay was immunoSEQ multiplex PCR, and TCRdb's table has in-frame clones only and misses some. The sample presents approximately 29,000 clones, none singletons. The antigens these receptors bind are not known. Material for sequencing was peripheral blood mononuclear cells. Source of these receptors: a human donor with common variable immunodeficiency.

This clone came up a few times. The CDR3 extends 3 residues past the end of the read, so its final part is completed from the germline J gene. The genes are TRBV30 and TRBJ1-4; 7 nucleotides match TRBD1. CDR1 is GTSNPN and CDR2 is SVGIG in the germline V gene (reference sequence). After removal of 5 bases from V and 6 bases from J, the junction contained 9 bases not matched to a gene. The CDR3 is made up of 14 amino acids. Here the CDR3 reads CAWGGQIVDEKLFF. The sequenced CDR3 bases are TGTGCCTGGGGGGGACAGATCGTTGATGAAAAA.

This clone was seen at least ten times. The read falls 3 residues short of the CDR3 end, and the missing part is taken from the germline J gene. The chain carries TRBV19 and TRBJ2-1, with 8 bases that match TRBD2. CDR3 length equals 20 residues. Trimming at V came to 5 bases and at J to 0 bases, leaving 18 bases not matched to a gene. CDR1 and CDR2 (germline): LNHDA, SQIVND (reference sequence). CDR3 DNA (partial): TGTGCCAGTAGTCACCCAAACAGCGGAACTAGCGGTCGCTCCTACAATGAG. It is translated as CASSHPNSGTSGRSYNE. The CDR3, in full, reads CASSHPNSGTSGRSYNEQFF.

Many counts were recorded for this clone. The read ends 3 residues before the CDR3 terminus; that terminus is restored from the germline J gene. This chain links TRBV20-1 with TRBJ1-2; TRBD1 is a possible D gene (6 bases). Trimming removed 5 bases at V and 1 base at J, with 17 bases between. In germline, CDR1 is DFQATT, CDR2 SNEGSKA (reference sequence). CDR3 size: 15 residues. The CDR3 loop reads CSAFLNRVNNYGYTF. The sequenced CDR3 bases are TGCAGTGCTTTCCTAAACAGGGTGAATAACTATGGC.

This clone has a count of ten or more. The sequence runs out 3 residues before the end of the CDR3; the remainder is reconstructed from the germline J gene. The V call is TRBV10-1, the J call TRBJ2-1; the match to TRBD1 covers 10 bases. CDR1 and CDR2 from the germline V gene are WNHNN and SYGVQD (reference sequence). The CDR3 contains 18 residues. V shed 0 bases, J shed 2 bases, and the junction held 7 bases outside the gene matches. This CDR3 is CASSESIIGTGAYNEQFF. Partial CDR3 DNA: TGCGCCAGCAGTGAGTCGATTATCGGGACAGGGGCCTACAATGAG.

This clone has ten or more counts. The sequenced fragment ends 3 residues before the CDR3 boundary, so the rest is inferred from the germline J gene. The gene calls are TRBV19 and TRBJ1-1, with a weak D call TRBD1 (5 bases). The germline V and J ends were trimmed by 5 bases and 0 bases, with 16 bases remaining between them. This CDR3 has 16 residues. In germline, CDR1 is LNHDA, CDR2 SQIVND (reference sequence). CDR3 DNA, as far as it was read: TGTGCCAGTAGTCCATTGGCGGGGCCCATGAACACTGAA. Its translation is CASSPLAGPMNTE. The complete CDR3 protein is CASSPLAGPMNTEAFF. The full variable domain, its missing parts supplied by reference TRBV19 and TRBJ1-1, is DGGITQSPKYLFRKEGQNVTLSCEQNLNHDAMYWYRQDPGQGLRLIYYSQIVNDFQKGDIAEGYSVSREKKESFPLTVTSAQKNPTAFYLCASSPLAGPMNTEAFFGQGTRLTVV.

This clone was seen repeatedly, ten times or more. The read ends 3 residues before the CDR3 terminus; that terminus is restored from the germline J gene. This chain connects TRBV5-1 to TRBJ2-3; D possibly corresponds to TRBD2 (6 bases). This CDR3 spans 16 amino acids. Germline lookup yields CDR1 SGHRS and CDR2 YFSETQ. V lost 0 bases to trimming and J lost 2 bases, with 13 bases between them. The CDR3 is CASSLGFSGYTDTQYF. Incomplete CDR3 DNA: TGCGCCAGCAGCTTGGGTTTTAGCGGCTACACAGATACG.

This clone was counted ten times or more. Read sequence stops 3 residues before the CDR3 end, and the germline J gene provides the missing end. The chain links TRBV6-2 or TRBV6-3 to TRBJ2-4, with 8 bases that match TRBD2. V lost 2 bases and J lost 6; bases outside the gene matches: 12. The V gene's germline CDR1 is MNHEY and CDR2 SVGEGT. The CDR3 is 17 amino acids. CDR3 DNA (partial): TGTGCCAGCAGTTACGTACGGGGCGGGAGCGGGGGAAACATT. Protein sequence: CASSYVRGGSGGNI. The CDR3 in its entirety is CASSYVRGGSGGNIQYF.

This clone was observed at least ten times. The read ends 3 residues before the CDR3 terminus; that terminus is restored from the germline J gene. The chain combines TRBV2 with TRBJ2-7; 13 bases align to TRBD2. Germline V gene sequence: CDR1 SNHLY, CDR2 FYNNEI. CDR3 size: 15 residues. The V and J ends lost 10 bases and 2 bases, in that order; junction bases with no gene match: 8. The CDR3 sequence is CATYRTSGSPYEQYF. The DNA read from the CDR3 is TGTGCCACATACCGGACTAGCGGGAGCCCCTACGAG.

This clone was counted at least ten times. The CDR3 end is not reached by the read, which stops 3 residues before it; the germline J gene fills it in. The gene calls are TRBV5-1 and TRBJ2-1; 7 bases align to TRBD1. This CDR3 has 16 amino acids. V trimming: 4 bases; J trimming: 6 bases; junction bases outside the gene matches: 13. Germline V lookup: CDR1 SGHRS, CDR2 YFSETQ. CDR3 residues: CASSPDGTVSFNEQFF. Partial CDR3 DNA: TGCGCCAGCAGCCCGGATGGGACAGTCTCGTTCAATGAG. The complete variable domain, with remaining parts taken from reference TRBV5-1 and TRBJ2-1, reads KAGVTQTPRYLIKTRGQQVTLSCSPISGHRSVSWYQQTPGQGLQFLFEYFSETQRNKGNFPGRFSGRQFSNSRSEMNVSTLELGDSALYLCASSPDGTVSFNEQFFGPGTRLTVL.

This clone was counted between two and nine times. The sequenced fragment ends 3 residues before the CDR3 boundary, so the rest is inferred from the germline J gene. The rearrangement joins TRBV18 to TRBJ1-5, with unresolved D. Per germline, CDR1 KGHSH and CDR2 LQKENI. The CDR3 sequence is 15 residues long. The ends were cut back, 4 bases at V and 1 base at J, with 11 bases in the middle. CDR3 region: CASSLGPGSNQPQHF. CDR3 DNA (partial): TGTGCCAGCTCACTCGGCCCGGGGAGCAATCAGCCC.

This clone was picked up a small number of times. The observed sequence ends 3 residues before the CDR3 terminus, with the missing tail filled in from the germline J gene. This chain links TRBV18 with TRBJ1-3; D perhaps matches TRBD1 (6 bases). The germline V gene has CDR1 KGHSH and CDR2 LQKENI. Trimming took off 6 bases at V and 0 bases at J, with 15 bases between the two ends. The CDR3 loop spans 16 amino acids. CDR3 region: CASSPGTSHSGNTIYF. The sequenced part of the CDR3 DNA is TGTGCCAGCTCCCCCGGGACATCACACTCTGGAAACACC.

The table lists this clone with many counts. Partial CDR3 DNA: TGTGCCAGTAGTATCCCGGGACAGGGAATCTATGGC. This codes for CASSIPGQGIYG. The entire CDR3 is CASSIPGQGIYGYTF. The chain joins TRBV19 to TRBJ1-2, with TRBD1 matching 9 bases. The CDR3 end falls 3 residues outside the read, so it is completed with the germline J gene. The CDR3 length is 15 residues. In germline, CDR1 is LNHDA, CDR2 SQIVND (reference sequence). The ends lost 3 bases at V and 4 bases at J; junction bases unmatched: 6.

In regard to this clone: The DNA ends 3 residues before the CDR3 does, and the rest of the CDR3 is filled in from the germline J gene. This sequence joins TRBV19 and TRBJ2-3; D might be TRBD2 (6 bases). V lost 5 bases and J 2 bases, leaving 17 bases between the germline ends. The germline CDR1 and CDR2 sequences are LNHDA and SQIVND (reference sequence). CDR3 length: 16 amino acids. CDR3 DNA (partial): TGTGCCAGTAGTCTTAGACTAGTTTCGAACACAGATACG. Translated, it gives CASSLRLVSNTDT. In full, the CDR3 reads CASSLRLVSNTDTQYF.

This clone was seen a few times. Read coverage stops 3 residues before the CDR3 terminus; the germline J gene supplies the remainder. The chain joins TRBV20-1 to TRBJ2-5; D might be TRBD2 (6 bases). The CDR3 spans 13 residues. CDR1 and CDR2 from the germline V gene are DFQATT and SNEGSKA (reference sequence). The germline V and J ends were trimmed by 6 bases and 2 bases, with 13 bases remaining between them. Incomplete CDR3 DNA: TGCAGTGCGACCGGGACTGGTCAAGAGACC. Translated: CSATGTGQET. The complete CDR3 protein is CSATGTGQETQYF.

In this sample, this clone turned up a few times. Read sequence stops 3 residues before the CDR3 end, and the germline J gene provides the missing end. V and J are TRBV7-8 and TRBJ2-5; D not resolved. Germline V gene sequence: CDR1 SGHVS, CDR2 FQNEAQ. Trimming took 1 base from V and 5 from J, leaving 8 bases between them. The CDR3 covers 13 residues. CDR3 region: CASSLVSEETQYF. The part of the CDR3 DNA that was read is TGTGCCAGCAGCTTAGTTAGTGAGGAGACC.

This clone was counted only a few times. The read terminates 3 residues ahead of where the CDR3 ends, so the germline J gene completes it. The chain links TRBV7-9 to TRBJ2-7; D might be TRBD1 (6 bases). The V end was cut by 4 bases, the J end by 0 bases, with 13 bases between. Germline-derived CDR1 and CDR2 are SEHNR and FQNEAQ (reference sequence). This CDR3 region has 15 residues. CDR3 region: CASSSRTEPSYEQYF. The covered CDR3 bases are TGTGCCAGCAGCTCCAGGACAGAGCCCTCCTACGAG.

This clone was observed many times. CDR3 bases read: TGCGCCAGCAGCCAAGTTTTACTAGCGGGAGCCCAAGAGACC. It specifies CASSQVLLAGAQET. The complete CDR3 sequence is CASSQVLLAGAQETQYF. The genes are TRBV4-1 and TRBJ2-5; 11 bases line up with TRBD2. The CDR3 end is not reached by the read, which stops 3 residues before it; the germline J gene fills it in. Germline-derived CDR1 and CDR2 are MGHRA and YSYEKL. This CDR3 has 17 residues. V lost 1 base and J lost 1; bases outside the gene matches: 5.

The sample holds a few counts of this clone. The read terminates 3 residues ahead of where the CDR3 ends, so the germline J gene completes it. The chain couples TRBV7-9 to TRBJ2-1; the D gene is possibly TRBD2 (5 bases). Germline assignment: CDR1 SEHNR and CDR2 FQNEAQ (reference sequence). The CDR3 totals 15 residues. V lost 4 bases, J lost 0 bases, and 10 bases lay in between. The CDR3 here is CASSSDFISYNEQFF. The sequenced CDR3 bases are TGTGCCAGCAGCTCGGACTTTATCTCCTACAATGAG. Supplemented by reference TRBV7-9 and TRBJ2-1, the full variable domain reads DTGVSQNPRHKITKRGQNVTFRCDPISEHNRLYWYRQTLGQGPEFLTYFQNEAQLEKSRLLSDRFSAERPKGSFSTLEIQRTEQGDSAMYLCASSSDFISYNEQFFGPGTRLTVL.

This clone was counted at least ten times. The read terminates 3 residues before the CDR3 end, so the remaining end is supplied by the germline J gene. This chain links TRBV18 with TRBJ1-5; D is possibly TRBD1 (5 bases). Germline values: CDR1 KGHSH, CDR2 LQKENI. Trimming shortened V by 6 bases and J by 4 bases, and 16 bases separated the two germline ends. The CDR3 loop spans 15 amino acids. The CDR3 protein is CASSPSGNWNQPQHF. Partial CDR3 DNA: TGTGCCAGCTCGCCCTCAGGGAATTGGAATCAGCCC.

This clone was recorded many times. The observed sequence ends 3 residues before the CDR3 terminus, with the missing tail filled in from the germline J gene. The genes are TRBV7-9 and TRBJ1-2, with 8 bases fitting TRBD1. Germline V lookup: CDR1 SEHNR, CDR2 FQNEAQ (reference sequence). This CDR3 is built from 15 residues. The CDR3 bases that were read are TGTGCCAGCAGCTTTAGTACAGGGGGTAGCAGAGGC. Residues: CASSFSTGGSRG. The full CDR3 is CASSFSTGGSRGYTF.

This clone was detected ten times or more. CDR3 residues: CSAGPGLADNEQFF. The part of the CDR3 DNA that was read is TGCAGTGCCGGACCGGGACTAGCGGACAATGAG. J is TRBJ2-1 and V is TRBV20-1; 11 nucleotides agree with TRBD2. Read coverage stops 3 residues before the CDR3 terminus; the germline J gene supplies the remainder. CDR3 length: 14 residues. V dropped 6 bases and J dropped 5; count of bases not matched to a gene: 6. CDR1 and CDR2 from the germline V gene are DFQATT and SNEGSKA (reference sequence).

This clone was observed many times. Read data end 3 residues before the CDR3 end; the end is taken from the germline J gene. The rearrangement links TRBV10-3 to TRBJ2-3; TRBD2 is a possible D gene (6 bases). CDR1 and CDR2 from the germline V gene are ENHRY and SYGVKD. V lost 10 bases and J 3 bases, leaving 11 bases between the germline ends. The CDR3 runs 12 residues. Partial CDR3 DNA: TGTGCCACCGGGACTCAGACAGATACG. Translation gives CATGTQTDT. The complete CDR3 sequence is CATGTQTDTQYF.

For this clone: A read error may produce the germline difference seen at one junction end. The chain's CDR3 is CASSQSLSSDNSPLHF. CDR3 DNA, as far as it was read: TGCGCCAGCAGTCAATCGTTGAGCTCCGATAATTCACCC. The rearrangement links TRBV23-1 to TRBJ1-6, with D unresolved. Coverage ceases 3 residues before the CDR3 finishes, and the germline J gene fills in the end. TRBV23-1 has ORF status, its function being uncertain. The CDR3 is 16 amino acids.

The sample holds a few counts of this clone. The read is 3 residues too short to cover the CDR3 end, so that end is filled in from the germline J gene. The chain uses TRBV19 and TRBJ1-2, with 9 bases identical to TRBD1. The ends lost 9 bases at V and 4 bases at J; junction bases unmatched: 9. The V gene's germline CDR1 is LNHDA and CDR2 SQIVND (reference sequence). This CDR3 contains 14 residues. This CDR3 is CASGTGRELYGYTF. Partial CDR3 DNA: TGTGCCAGCGGGACAGGGAGAGAGCTCTATGGC. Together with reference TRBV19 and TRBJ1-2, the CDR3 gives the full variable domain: DGGITQSPKYLFRKEGQNVTLSCEQNLNHDAMYWYRQDPGQGLRLIYYSQIVNDFQKGDIAEGYSVSREKKESFPLTVTSAQKNPTAFYLCASGTGRELYGYTFGSGTRLTVV.

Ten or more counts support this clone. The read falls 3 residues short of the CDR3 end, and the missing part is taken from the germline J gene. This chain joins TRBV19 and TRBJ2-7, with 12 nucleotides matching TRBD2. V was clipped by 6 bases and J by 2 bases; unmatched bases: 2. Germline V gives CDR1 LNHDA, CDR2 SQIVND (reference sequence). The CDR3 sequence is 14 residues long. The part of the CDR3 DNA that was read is TGTGCCAGTAGCTCTAGCGGGAGGGCCTACGAG. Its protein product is CASSSSGRAYE. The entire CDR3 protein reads CASSSSGRAYEQYF.

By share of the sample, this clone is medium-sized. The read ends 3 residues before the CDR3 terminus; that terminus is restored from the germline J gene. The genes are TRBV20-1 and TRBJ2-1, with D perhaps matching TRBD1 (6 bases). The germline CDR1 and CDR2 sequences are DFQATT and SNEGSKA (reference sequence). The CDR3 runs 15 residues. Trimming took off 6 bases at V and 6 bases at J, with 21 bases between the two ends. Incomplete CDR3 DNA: TGCAGTGCCAACCCTAGACAGGCCTGGAGCAATGAG. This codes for CSANPRQAWSNE. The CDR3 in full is CSANPRQAWSNEQFF.

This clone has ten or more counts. The CDR3 loop is CSVEGQGYEQYF. The CDR3 DNA, read in part, is TGCAGCGTTGAGGGACAGGGCTACGAG. This chain links TRBV29-1 with TRBJ2-7; 9 nucleotides align to TRBD1. Read sequence stops 3 residues before the CDR3 end, and the germline J gene provides the missing end. Germline values: CDR1 SQVTM, CDR2 ANQGSEA. This CDR3 contains 12 residues. V lost 3 bases to trimming and J lost 3 bases; unmatched junction nucleotides: 0.

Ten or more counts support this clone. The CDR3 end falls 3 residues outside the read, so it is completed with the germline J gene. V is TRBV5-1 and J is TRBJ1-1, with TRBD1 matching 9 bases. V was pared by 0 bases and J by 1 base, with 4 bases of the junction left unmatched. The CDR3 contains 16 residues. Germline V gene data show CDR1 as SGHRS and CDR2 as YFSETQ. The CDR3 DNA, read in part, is TGCGCCAGCAGCTTGGAGACAGGGGGAGGGAACACTGAA. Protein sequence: CASSLETGGGNTE. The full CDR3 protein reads CASSLETGGGNTEAFF.

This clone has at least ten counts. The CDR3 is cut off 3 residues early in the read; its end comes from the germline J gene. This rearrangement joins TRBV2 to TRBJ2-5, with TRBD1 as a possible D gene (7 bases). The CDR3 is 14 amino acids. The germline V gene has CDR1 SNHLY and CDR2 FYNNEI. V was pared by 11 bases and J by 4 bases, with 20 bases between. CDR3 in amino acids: CAGRRGTEVETQYF. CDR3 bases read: TGTGCCGGTCGGAGGGGGACAGAGGTAGAGACC.

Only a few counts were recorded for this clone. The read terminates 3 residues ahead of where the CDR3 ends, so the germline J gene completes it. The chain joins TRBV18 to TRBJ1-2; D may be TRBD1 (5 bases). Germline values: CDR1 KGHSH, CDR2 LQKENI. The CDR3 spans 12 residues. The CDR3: CASSPQGWGYTF. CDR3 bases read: TGTGCCAGCTCACCACAGGGGTGGGGC.